This TCR beta chain derives from a study of blood T cell repertoires in COVID-19. Study context: Sites across the United States, Italy and Spain contributed samples from acute and convalescent COVID-19. T cells, B-cell-depleted T cells, or PBMCs supplied cDNA or gDNA.

Germline V CDR1 and CDR2: MNHNY, SVGAGI (reference sequence). The CDR3 totals 16 residues. V was pared by 2 bases and J by 1 base, with 7 bases of the junction left unmatched. Original methodology: Nucleated cell number was recorded as an estimate derived from reference gene primer amplification. The protocol was immunoSEQ multiplex PCR, while the TCRdb copy is restricted to in-frame clones and leaves out a portion. That table furnishes V, J and clone size, whereas the DNA furnished D and trimming. The sample carries 120,000 or so clones, approximately 85% recorded once. During active infection, Seattle patients enrolled and were then monitored through disease.

The sequence came from a man in his thirties or forties with COVID-19, enrolled during active disease. V and J are TRBV6-6 and TRBJ1-2; 7 positions match TRBD1. Sequencing was performed on peripheral blood. In nucleotides, the CDR3 is TGTGCCAGCAGTTACCTCCCCGCAGGGGGTAACTATGGCTACACCTTC. The encoded protein is CASSYLPAGGNYGYTF.